Given below is one TCR beta chain in context. Antigen specificity is unknown. This sample stems from a study of CD8 T cells in Susac syndrome. Study conclusions and caveats: The number of individuals included in the study's TCR sequencing and HLA analysis was acknowledged as relatively small.

The authors reverse transcribed roughly 0.5 to 1 ug RNA with random hexamers. Each CDR3 protein gets one entry after TCRdb re-called the immunoSEQ multiplex PCR reads with MiXCR. In the table there are 150,000 to 190,000 distinct CDR3 sequences, 95% of which are singletons. From germline, CDR1 is DFQATT and CDR2 SNEGSKA (reference sequence). V was trimmed by 0 bases and J by 1 base, leaving 18 bases between them. CDR3 length: 17 residues. Sequenced material: CD8+ T cells from PBMCs. The chain is built from TRBV20-1 and TRBJ2-5, with D possibly called TRBD1 or TRBD2 (5 bases each). The TCR sequence derives from a human donor with multiple sclerosis. The CDR3 spells CSAREGRGALFQETQYF. In DNA form, the CDR3 reads TGCAGTGCTAGAGAAGGGCGAGGGGCCCTTTTCCAAGAGACCCAGTACTTC.